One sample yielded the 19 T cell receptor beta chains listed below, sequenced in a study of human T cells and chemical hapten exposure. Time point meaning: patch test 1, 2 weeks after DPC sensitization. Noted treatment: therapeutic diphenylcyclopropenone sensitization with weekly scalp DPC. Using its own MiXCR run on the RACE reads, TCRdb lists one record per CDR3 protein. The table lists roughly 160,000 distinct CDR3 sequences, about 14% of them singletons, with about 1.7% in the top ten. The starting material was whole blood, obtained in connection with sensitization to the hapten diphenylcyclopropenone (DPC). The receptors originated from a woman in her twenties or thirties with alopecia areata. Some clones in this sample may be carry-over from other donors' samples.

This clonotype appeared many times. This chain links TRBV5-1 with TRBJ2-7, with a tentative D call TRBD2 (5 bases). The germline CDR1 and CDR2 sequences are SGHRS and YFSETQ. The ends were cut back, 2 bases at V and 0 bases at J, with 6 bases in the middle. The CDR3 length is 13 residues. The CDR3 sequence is CASSFGVSYEQYF. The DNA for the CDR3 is TGCGCCAGCAGCTTCGGGGTCTCCTACGAGCAGTACTTC.

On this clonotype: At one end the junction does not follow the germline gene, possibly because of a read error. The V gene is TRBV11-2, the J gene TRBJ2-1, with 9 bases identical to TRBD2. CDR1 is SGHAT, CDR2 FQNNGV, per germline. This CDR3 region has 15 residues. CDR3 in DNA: TGTGCCAGCAGCCTAGAAGGCGGGGGGGCAAATGAGCAGTTCTTC. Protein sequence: CASSLEGGGANEQFF.

CDR3 in amino acids: CASSELTGWNSPLHF. For the CDR3, the DNA is TGTGCCAGCAGTGAATTAACAGGGTGGAATTCACCCCTCCACTTT. The gene calls are TRBV25-1 and TRBJ1-6; the D gene is possibly TRBD1 (6 bases). The V end was cut by 1 base, the J end by 7 bases, with 11 bases between. Germline V CDR1 and CDR2: MGHDK, SYGVNS. The length of the CDR3 is 15 residues. Full variable domain (remainder filled in from reference TRBV25-1 and TRBJ1-6): EADIYQTPRYLVIGTGKKITLECSQTMGHDKMYWYQQDPGMELHLIHYSYGVNSTEKGDLSSESTVSRIRTEHFPLTLESARPSHTSQYLCASSELTGWNSPLHFGNGTRLTVT.

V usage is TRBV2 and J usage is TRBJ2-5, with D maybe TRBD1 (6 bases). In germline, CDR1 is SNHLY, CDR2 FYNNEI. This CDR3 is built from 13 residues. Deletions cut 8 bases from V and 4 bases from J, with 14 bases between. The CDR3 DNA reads TGTGCCAGCGCCAGGGGCGGACTAGAGACCCAGTACTTC. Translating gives CASARGGLETQYF.

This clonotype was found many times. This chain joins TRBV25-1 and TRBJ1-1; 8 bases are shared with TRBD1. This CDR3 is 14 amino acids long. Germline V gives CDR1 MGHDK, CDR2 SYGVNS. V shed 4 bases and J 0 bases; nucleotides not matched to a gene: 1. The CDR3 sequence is CASSGQGMNTEAFF. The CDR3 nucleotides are TGTGCCAGCAGTGGACAGGGGATGAACACTGAAGCTTTCTTT.

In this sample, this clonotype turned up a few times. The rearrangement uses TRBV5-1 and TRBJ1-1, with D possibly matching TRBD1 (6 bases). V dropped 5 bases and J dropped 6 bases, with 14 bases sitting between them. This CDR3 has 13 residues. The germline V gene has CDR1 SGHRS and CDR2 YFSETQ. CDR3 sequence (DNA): TGCGCCAGCAGACTTACAGGGATCCCTGAAGCTTTCTTT. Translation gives CASRLTGIPEAFF.

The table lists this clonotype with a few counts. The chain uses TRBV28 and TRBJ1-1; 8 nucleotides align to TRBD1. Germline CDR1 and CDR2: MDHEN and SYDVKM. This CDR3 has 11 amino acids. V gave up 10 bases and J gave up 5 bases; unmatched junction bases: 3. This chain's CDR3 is CATTGETEAFF. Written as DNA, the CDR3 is TGTGCCACGACAGGGGAGACTGAAGCTTTCTTT.

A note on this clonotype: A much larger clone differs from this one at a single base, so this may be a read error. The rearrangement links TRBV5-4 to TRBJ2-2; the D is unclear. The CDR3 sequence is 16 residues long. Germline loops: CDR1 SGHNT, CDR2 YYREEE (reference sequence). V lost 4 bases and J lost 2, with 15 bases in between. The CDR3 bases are TGTGCCAGCAGCCATGAACAGCTCAGAAACACCGGGGAGCTGTTTTTT. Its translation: CASSHEQLRNTGELFF.

The CDR3 protein is CATLTPGQGDGYTF. The CDR3, as DNA: TGTGCCACCTTGACCCCAGGACAGGGAGATGGCTACACCTTC. This chain uses TRBV28 with TRBJ1-2, with TRBD1 matching over 8 bases. Losses at the gene ends were 10 bases for V and 6 bases for J; bases not matched to a gene: 13. The CDR3 runs 14 residues. From germline, CDR1 is MDHEN and CDR2 SYDVKM.

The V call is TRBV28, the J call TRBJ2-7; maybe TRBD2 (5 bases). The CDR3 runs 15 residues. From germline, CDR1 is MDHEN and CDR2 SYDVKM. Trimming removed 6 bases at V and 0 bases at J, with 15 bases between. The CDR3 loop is CASRVAGTSSYEQYF. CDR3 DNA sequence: TGTGCCAGCAGGGTCGCGGGTACTAGCTCCTACGAGCAGTACTTC. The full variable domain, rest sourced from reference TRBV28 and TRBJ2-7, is DVKVTQSSRYLVKRTGEKVFLECVQDMDHENMFWYRQDPGLGLRLIYFSYDVKMKEKGDIPEGYSVSREKKERFSLILESASTNQTSMYLCASRVAGTSSYEQYFGPGTRLTVT.

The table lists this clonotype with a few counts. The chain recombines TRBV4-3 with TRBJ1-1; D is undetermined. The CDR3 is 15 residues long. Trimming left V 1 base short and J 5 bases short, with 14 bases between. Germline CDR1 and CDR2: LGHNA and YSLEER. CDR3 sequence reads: CASSQVVAGETEAFF. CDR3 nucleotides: TGCGCCAGCAGCCAAGTGGTAGCGGGAGAAACTGAAGCTTTCTTT.

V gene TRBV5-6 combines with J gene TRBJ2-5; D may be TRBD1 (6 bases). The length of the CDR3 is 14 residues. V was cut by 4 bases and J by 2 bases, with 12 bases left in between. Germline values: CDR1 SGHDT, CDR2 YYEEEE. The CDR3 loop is CASSRDRRQETQYF. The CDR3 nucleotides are TGTGCCAGCAGCAGAGACAGGAGACAAGAGACCCAGTACTTC.

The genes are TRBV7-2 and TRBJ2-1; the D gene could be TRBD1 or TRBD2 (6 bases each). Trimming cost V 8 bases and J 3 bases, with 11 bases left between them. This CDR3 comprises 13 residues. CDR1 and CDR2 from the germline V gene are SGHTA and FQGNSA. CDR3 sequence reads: CASVGGYYNEQFF. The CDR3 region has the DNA TGTGCCAGCGTAGGGGGGTACTACAATGAGCAGTTCTTC.

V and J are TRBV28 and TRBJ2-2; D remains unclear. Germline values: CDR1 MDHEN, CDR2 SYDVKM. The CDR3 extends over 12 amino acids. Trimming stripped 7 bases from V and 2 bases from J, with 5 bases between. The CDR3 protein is CASTTNTGELFF. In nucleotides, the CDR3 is TGTGCCAGCACTACTAACACCGGGGAGCTGTTTTTT.

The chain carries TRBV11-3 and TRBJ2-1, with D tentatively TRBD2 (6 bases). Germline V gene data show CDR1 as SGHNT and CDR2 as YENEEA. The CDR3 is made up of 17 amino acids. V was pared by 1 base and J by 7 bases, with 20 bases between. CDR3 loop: CASSLALPGSVRNEQFF. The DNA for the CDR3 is TGTGCCAGCAGCTTAGCCCTTCCCGGGAGCGTCAGAAATGAGCAGTTCTTC.

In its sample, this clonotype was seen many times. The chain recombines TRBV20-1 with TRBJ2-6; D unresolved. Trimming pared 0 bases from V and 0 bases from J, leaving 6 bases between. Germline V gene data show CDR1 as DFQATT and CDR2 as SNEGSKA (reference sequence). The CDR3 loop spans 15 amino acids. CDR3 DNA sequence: TGCAGTGCTAGAGATGATGTCTCTGGGGCCAACGTCCTGACTTTC. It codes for CSARDDVSGANVLTF.

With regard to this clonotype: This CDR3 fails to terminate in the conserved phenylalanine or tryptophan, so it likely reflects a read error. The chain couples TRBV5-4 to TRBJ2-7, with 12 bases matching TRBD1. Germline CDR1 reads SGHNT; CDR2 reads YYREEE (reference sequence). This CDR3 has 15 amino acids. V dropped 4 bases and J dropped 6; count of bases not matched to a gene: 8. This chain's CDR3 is CASSPGGQGAPEQYS. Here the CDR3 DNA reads TGTGCCAGCAGCCCGGGGGGACAGGGGGCCCCCGAGCAGTACTCC.

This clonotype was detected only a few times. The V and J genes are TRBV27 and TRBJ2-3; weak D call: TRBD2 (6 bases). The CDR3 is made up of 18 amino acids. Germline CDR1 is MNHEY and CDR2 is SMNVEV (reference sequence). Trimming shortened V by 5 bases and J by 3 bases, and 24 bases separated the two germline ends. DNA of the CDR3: TGTGCCAGCAGTCTAAAGGGCGCTGGGGCGCGGGAAACAGATACGCAGTATTTT. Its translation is CASSLKGAGARETDTQYF.

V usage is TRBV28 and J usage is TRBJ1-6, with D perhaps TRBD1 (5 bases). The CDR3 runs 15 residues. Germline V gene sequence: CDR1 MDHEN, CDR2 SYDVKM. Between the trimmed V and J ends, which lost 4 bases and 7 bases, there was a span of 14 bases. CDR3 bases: TGTGCCAGCAGTTCCTCGGGACTCACAAATTCACCCCTCCACTTT. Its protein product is CASSSSGLTNSPLHF.